This T cell receptor (beta chain) was documented in a study of regulatory T cells in long-lasting Graves disease. Study results and caveats: It is possible that accuracy was reduced by the small size of the sample.

Time point denoted: newly diagnosed GD, antithyroid drugs for less than 3 months. PBMCs were the source of the RNA used for TCR sequencing. This clonotype occurred many times. What it binds is unknown. Relying on iRepertoire HTBI primers and Arm-PCR of CDR3 regions, the team built TCR beta libraries. One entry per CDR3 protein results from TCRdb running MiXCR on the multiplex PCR reads. The data contain fewer than 550,000 distinct CDR3 sequences, roughly 17% of them singletons. The same data also contributed to another study, on T cells in Graves' hyperthyroidism and ophthalmopathy.

This TCR was recovered from a woman younger than 30 with Graves disease. This specimen was peripheral blood mononuclear cells (PBMCs), taken at new diagnosis, from a patient treated with antithyroid drugs.

The CDR3 loop is CASAGTVNTGELFF. Written as DNA, the CDR3 is TGTGCCAGCGCCGGGACAGTAAACACCGGGGAGCTGTTTTTT. The chain joins TRBV11-3 to TRBJ2-2, with 7 bases that match TRBD1. The trim removed 8 bases at V and 2 bases at J, leaving 5 bases unmatched. Germline CDR1 is SGHNT and CDR2 is YENEEA. The CDR3 covers 14 residues.